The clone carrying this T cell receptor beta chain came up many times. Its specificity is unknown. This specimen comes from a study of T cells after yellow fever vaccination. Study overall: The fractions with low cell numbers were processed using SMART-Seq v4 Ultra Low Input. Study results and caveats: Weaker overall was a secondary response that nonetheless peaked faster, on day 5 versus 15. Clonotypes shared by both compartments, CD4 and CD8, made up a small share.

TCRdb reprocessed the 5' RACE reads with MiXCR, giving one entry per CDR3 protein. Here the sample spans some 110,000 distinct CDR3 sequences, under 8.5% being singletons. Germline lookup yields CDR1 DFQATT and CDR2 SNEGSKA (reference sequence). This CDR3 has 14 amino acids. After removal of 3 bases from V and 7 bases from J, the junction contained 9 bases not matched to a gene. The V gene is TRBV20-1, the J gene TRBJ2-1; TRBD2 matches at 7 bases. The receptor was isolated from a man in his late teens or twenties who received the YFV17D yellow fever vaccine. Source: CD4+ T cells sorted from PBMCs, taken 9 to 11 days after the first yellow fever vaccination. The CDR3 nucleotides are TGCAGTGCTAGTCTCAGTCGGGGGGTTAATGAGCAGTTCTTC. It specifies CSASLSRGVNEQFF.